These 11 T cell receptor beta chains came from one sample sequenced in a study of blood T cell repertoires in COVID-19. Measured with immunoSEQ multiplex PCR; TCRdb has only the in-frame clones, and not every one. The sample records roughly 260,000 clones, over 75% being singletons. Sequencing input: peripheral blood. The receptors were gathered from a woman aged 45-65 years with acute or convalescent COVID-19.

V gene TRBV18 combines with J gene TRBJ2-5; D unresolved. The CDR3 is made up of 12 amino acids. CDR1 and CDR2 (germline): KGHSH, LQKENI. Trimming took off 3 bases at V and 3 bases at J, with 5 bases between the two ends. The CDR3 sequence is CASSPAEETQYF. CDR3 DNA sequence: TGTGCCAGCTCACCCGCAGAAGAGACCCAGTACTTC.

The chain uses TRBV18 and TRBJ2-3; 12 bases match TRBD2. CDR1 and CDR2 (germline): KGHSH, LQKENI. This CDR3 is 15 amino acids long. Losses at the gene ends were 4 bases for V and 9 bases for J; bases not matched to a gene: 8. For the CDR3, the DNA is TGTGCCAGCTCACAATCTAGCGGGAGGGGCTTAACGCAGTATTTT. Its translation is CASSQSSGRGLTQYF.

Comment on this clone: The sample holds other DNA sequences that translate to the same CDR3. The chain carries TRBV24-1 and TRBJ1-2; 9 bases line up with TRBD1. V lost 3 bases to trimming and J lost 6 bases; unmatched junction nucleotides: 7. CDR3 length equals 15 residues. Germline V gene sequence: CDR1 KGHDR, CDR2 SFDVKD. The CDR3 sequence: CATSDPGQGKDGYTF. In DNA form, the CDR3 reads TGTGCCACCAGTGATCCGGGACAGGGAAAGGATGGCTACACCTTC.

Points on this clone: The same CDR3 arises from other DNA sequences in this sample as well. The chain joins TRBV5-1 to TRBJ1-5; 10 bases are a match to TRBD1. CDR1 and CDR2 (germline): SGHRS, YFSETQ. The J segment lost 0 bases and the V segment lost 4 bases, leaving 4 bases of the junction unmatched. The CDR3 extends over 16 amino acids. The CDR3 DNA reads TGCGCCAGCAGCCCCGGACAGGGGGATAGCAATCAGCCCCAGCATTTT. As protein: CASSPGQGDSNQPQHF. The full variable domain, completed using reference TRBV5-1 and TRBJ1-5, is KAGVTQTPRYLIKTRGQQVTLSCSPISGHRSVSWYQQTPGQGLQFLFEYFSETQRNKGNFPGRFSGRQFSNSRSEMNVSTLELGDSALYLCASSPGQGDSNQPQHFGDGTRLSIL.

The V and J genes are TRBV5-4 and TRBJ2-3, with a weak D call TRBD1 (5 bases). Between the trimmed V and J ends, which lost 4 bases and 6 bases, there was a span of 12 bases. Looked up from germline, CDR1 is SGHNT and CDR2 is YYREEE (reference sequence). The CDR3 consists of 13 residues. CDR3 nucleotide sequence: TGTGCCAGCAGCCAAGGGGTGTCGGATACGCAGTATTTT. Protein: CASSQGVSDTQYF.

The gene calls are TRBV2 and TRBJ2-4, with D possibly matching TRBD2 (5 bases). This CDR3 comprises 14 residues. The V gene lost 3 bases and the J gene lost 14 bases, with 20 bases spanning the gap. Germline assignment: CDR1 SNHLY and CDR2 FYNNEI. The CDR3 coding sequence is TGTGCCAGCAGTGAGGGGTCGGGCGGGCGAGGAGAGTACTTC. Amino acids: CASSEGSGGRGEYF.

This clone has ten or more counts. The chain links TRBV6-1 to TRBJ1-4; a possible D gene is TRBD1 (5 bases). The CDR3 has 16 residues. Germline V gene sequence: CDR1 MNHNS, CDR2 SASEGT. V lost 2 bases, J lost 1 base, and 11 bases lay in between. CDR3 DNA sequence: TGTGCCAGCAGTGAATTTAGAAGGGGAACTAATGAAAAACTGTTTTTT. Translated: CASSEFRRGTNEKLFF.

The chain uses TRBV5-4 and TRBJ2-3; D call uncertain. Germline V gene lookup returns CDR1 SGHNT and CDR2 YYREEE (reference sequence). V shed 9 bases and J shed 3 bases, with 17 bases lying between them. The length of the CDR3 is 14 residues. The CDR3 is CATHGELGTDTQYF. The CDR3 nucleotides read TGTGCCACCCACGGTGAGCTCGGGACAGATACGCAGTATTTT.

The genes are TRBV19 and TRBJ2-1, with D perhaps TRBD1 (7 bases). Germline CDR1 and CDR2: LNHDA and SQIVND (reference sequence). The V end lost 11 bases, the J end lost 1 base, and 21 bases lay between the germline ends. The CDR3 is 16 amino acids. The CDR3 spells CAAGGLGGVSYNEQFF. The CDR3, as DNA: TGTGCCGCAGGGGGGCTCGGGGGAGTATCCTACAATGAGCAGTTCTTC.

The rearrangement links TRBV28 to TRBJ1-4; TRBD1 is a possible D gene (5 bases). The CDR3 spans 12 residues. Germline CDR1 and CDR2: MDHEN and SYDVKM. Trimming cost V 3 bases and J 8 bases, with 7 bases left between them. CDR3 bases: TGTGCCAGCAGTTTTAGGGGAGAAAAACTGTTTTTT. It is translated as CASSFRGEKLFF.

This chain connects TRBV19 to TRBJ1-1; 9 nucleotides agree with TRBD1. The CDR3 is 15 residues long. The V gene's germline CDR1 is LNHDA and CDR2 SQIVND (reference sequence). V shed 7 bases and J 3 bases; nucleotides not matched to a gene: 9. CDR3 in amino acids: CASKPRDRVDTEAFF. In DNA form, the CDR3 reads TGTGCCAGTAAACCTCGGGACAGGGTCGACACTGAAGCTTTCTTT.